Sequencing of this T cell receptor beta chain was carried out in a study of blood T cell repertoires in COVID-19. Only in-frame clones appear in the TCRdb table, and some are missing; sequencing was by immunoSEQ multiplex PCR. This sample has fewer than 80,000 clones, with roughly 71% found just once. The sample consisted of peripheral blood. This sequence was found in a woman of 80 years or more with acute or convalescent COVID-19.

Here the CDR3 reads CASSKLSGSTQYEQYF. CDR3 nucleotides: TGTGCCAGCAGCAAGCTAAGCGGGTCAACCCAATACGAGCAGTACTTC. This sequence joins TRBV7-2 and TRBJ2-7, with D maybe TRBD2 (6 bases). This CDR3 region has 16 residues. CDR1 is SGHTA, CDR2 FQGNSA, per germline. V was cut by 5 bases and J by 4 bases, with 21 bases left in between.